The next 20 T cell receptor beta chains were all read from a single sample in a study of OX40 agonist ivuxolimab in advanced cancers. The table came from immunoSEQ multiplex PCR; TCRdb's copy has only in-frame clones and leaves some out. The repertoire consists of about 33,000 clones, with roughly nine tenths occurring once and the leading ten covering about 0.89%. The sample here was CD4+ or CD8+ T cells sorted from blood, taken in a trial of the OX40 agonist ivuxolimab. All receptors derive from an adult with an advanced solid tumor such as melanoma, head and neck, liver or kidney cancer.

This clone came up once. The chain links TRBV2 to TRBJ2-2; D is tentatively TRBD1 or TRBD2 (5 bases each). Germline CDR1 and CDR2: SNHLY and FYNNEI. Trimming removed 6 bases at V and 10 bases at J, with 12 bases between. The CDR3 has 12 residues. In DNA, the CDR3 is TGTGCCAGCAGCCAGGGACCGGTGGAGCTGTTTTTT. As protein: CASSQGPVELFF. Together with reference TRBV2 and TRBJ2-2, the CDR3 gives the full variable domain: EPEVTQTPSHQVTQMGQEVILRCVPISNHLYFYWYRQILGQKVEFLVSFYNNEISEKSEIFDDQFSVERPDGSNFTLKIRSTKLEDSAMYFCASSQGPVELFFGEGSRLTVL.

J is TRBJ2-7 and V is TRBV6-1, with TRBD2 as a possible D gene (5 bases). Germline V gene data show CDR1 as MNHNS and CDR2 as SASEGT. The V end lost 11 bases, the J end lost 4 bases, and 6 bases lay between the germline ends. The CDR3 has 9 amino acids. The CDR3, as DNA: TGTGCCGGCGGGTACGAGCAGTACTTC. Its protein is CAGGYEQYF.

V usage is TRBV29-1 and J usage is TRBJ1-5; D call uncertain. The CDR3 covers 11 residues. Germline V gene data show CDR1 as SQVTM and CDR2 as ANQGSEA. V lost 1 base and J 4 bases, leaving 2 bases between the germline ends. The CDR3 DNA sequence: TGCAGCGTTGAAGGGAATCAGCCCCAGCATTTT. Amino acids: CSVEGNQPQHF.

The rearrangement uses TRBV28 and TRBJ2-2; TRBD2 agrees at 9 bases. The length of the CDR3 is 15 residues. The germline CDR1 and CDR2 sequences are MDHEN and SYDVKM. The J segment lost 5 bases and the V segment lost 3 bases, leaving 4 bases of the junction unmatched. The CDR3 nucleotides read TGTGCCAGCAGTTTCATAGCGGGGGCTACCGGGGAGCTGTTTTTT. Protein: CASSFIAGATGELFF.

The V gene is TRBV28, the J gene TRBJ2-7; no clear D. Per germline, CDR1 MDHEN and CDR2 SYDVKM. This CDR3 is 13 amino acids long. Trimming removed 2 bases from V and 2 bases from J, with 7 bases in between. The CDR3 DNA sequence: TGTGCCAGCAGTTTAGTCGGTACCTACGAGCAGTACTTC. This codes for CASSLVGTYEQYF.

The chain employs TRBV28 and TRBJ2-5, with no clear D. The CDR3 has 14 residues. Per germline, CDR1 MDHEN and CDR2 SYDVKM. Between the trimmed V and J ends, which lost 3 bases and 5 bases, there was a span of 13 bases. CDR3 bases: TGTGCCAGCAGTTTTGGTCCACTACATGAGACCCAGTACTTC. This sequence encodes CASSFGPLHETQYF.

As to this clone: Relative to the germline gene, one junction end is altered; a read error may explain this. This chain's CDR3 is CAWSGPGRRSYGHTF. The DNA of the CDR3 is TGTGCCTGGAGTGGACCCGGTCGGAGGTCCTATGGCCACACCTTC. The gene calls are TRBV30 and TRBJ1-2; D unresolved. Germline loops: CDR1 GTSNPN, CDR2 SVGIG (reference sequence). The CDR3 has 15 amino acids. Based on the CDR3 plus reference TRBV30 and TRBJ1-2, the full variable domain is SQTIHQWPATLVQPVGSPLSLECTVEGTSNPNLYWYRQAAGRGLQLLFYSVGIGQISSEVPQNLSASRPQDRQFILSSKKLLLSDSGFYLCAWSGPGRRSYGHTFGSGTRLTVV.

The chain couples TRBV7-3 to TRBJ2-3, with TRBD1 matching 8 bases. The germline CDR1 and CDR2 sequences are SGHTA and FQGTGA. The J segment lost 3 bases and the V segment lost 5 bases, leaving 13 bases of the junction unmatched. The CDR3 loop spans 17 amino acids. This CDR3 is CASSRTRTGQGTDTQYF. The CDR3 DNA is TGTGCCAGCAGCCGTACGCGGACAGGGCAAGGGACAGATACGCAGTATTTT.

CDR3 loop: CSVPASGTSSYNSPLHF. Here the CDR3 DNA reads TGCAGCGTTCCTGCGTCCGGTACTAGCTCCTATAATTCACCCCTCCACTTT. The V and J genes are TRBV29-1 and TRBJ1-6; D uncertain. There are 17 residues in the CDR3. Germline CDR1 is SQVTM and CDR2 is ANQGSEA. Deletions cut 5 bases from V and 0 bases from J, with 17 bases between.

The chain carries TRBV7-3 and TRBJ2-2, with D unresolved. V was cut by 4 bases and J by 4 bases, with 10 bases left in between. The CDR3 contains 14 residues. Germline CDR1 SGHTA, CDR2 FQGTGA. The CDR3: CASSSKASTGELFF. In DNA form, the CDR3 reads TGTGCCAGCAGCTCCAAAGCTAGCACCGGGGAGCTGTTTTTT. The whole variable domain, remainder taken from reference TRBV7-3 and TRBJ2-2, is GAGVSQTPSNKVTEKGKYVELRCDPISGHTALYWYRQSLGQGPEFLIYFQGTGAADDSGLPNDRFFAVRPEGSVSTLKIQRTERGDSAVYLCASSSKASTGELFFGEGSRLTVL.

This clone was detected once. CDR3: CASSLLQGANYGYTF. The CDR3 coding sequence is TGTGCCAGCAGTTTGTTACAGGGGGCTAACTATGGCTACACCTTC. The V gene is TRBV28, the J gene TRBJ1-2; 8 nucleotides align to TRBD1. Germline lookup yields CDR1 MDHEN and CDR2 SYDVKM. J was trimmed by 0 bases and V by 3 bases; bases with no gene match: 3. CDR3 length: 15 amino acids.

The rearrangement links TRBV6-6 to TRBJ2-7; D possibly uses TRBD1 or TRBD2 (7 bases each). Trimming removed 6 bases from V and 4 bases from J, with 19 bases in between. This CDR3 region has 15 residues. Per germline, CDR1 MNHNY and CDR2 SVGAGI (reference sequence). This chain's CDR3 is CASRIRAQGGYEQYF. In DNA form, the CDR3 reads TGTGCCAGCAGGATCCGGGCGCAGGGGGGGTACGAGCAGTACTTC.

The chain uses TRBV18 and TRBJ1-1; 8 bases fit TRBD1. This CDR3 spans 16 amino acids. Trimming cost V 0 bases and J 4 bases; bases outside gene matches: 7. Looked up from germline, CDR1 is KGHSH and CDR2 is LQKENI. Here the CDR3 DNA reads TGTGCCAGCTCACCACCTATTAGGACAGGGTTCACTGAAGCTTTCTTT. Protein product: CASSPPIRTGFTEAFF.

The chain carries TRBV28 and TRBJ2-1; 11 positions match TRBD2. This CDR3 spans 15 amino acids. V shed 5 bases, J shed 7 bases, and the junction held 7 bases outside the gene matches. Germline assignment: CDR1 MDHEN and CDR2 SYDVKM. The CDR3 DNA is TGTGCCAGCAGTCCCGGGACTAGCGGACGAAATGAGCAGTTCTTC. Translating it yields CASSPGTSGRNEQFF. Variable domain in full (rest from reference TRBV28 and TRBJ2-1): DVKVTQSSRYLVKRTGEKVFLECVQDMDHENMFWYRQDPGLGLRLIYFSYDVKMKEKGDIPEGYSVSREKKERFSLILESASTNQTSMYLCASSPGTSGRNEQFFGPGTRLTVL.

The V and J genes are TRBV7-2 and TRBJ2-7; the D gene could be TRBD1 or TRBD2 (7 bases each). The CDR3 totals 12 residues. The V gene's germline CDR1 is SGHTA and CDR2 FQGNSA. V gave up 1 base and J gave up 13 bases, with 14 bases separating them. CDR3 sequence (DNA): TGTGCCAGCAGCTTAGTGGGAGGGGACAGCTACTTC. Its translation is CASSLVGGDSYF.

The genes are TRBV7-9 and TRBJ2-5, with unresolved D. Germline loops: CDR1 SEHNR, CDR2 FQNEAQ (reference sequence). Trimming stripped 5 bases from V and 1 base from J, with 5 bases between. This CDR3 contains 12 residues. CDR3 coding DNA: TGTGCCAGCAGCACTACCCAAGAGACCCAGTACTTC. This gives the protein CASSTTQETQYF.

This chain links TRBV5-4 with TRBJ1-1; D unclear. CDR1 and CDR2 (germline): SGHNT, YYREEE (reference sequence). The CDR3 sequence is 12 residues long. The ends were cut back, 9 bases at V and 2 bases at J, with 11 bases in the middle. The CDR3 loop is CAIGQINTEAFF. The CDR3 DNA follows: TGTGCCATAGGGCAGATAAACACTGAAGCTTTCTTT.

The DNA of the CDR3 is TGTGCCAGTAGCGGACAGGTGGGGGCCGGGCAGTACTTC. Its translation is CASSGQVGAGQYF. The gene calls are TRBV19 and TRBJ2-7; 7 positions agree with TRBD1. The CDR3 length is 13 residues. V dropped 6 bases and J dropped 9; count of bases not matched to a gene: 11. The germline V gene encodes CDR1 LNHDA and CDR2 SQIVND (reference sequence).

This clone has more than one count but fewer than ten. The CDR3 nucleotides are TGTGCCAGTAGTGCCGGGCCCTTCAATCAGCCCCAGCATTTT. This codes for CASSAGPFNQPQHF. V usage is TRBV19 and J usage is TRBJ1-5; no definite D call. Germline V gene sequence: CDR1 LNHDA, CDR2 SQIVND (reference sequence). The CDR3 extends over 14 amino acids. The V gene lost 5 bases and the J gene lost 3 bases, with 11 bases spanning the gap.

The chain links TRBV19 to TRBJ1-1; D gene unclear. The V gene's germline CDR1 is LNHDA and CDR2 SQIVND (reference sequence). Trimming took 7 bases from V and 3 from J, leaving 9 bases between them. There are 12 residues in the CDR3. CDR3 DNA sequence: TGTGCCAGTATCAGAGACTACACTGAAGCTTTCTTT. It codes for CASIRDYTEAFF.